The sequence of this T cell receptor (beta chain) was determined in a study of T cell repertoires in cytomegalovirus infection. At the level of the study: The public TCR beta signatures pointed to both CMV infection and matching HLA type.

Notes on this clonotype: Its specificity is unknown.

The CDR3 extends over 16 amino acids. V gave up 3 bases and J gave up 4 bases, with 15 bases separating them. CDR1 SGHVS and CDR2 FQNEAQ come from the germline V gene. Overall study results and limits: Predominance within the ex vivo response was attributable to HLA-C-restricted CMV-specific TCR beta clonotypes. CMV carriers with the relevant HLA were identified by cumulative public TCR beta family frequency.

TCRdb recomputed calls from the reads with MiXCR, one row per CDR3 protein. Seen here are 300,000 to 400,000 distinct CDR3 sequences, more than 9% observed once, and the top ten hold about 4.5%. Sample: PBMCs. The chain joins TRBV7-8 to TRBJ1-4, with D possibly TRBD1 on 5 matching bases. The receptor was derived from a human donor in good health (CMV status not recorded). Some clones in this sample may be carry-over from other donors' samples. The CDR3 sequence is CASSLAAGAFNEKLFF. DNA for the CDR3: TGTGCCAGCAGCTTGGCCGCCGGGGCCTTTAATGAAAAACTGTTTTTT.